These 23 T cell receptor beta chains share one sample of origin, sequenced in a study of CD8+ T cells in alopecia areata (dated by TCRdb to the late 2010s). The library was prepared using the immunoSEQ multiplex PCR assay. To provide template for TCR sequencing, every sample had RNA extracted and reverse transcribed into cDNA. TCRdb holds this immuneACCESS table with in-frame rearrangements only. Some clones are missing; in checked studies, unresolved V genes explain under half, and the rest has no known cause. This sample has 110,000 or so clones in its table, and less than 75% of those were observed once. Around 30% of the sample belongs to the ten largest clones. Reading the label with the study, this specimen's time point is: more than 3 weeks on oral tofacitinib. The treatment or condition tag for this specimen amounts to: oral pan-JAK inhibitor, 5-10 mg twice daily. The sequencing used CD8+ T cells sorted from blood, collected at week 4, from a patient treated with tofacitinib. Receptor source: a human donor with alopecia areata.

This chain joins TRBV5-1 and TRBJ1-5, with no clear D. This CDR3 has 15 amino acids. V lost 2 bases, J lost 2 bases, and 11 bases lay in between. Germline values: CDR1 SGHRS, CDR2 YFSETQ. The CDR3 region has the DNA TGCGCCAGCAGCTTAGCTGGGGATGGCAATCAGCCCCAGCATTTT. Its protein product is CASSLAGDGNQPQHF.

This clone has a handful of counts. This sequence joins TRBV14 and TRBJ2-1; D gene ambiguous. The ends were cut back, 1 base at V and 10 bases at J, with 8 bases in the middle. The germline gives CDR1 SGHDN, CDR2 FVKESK. This CDR3 has 12 amino acids. CDR3 residues: CASSQALQEQFF. CDR3 in DNA: TGTGCCAGCAGCCAAGCCCTACAAGAGCAGTTCTTC.

This clone has a handful of counts. The rearrangement links TRBV29-1 to TRBJ2-5; perhaps TRBD1 as D (5 bases). Germline CDR1 is SQVTM and CDR2 is ANQGSEA. Trimming removed 1 base from V and 2 bases from J, with 17 bases in between. The CDR3 runs to 16 residues. The CDR3 spells CSVEAVTPQEQETQYF. CDR3 DNA: TGCAGCGTTGAAGCAGTTACCCCACAGGAGCAAGAGACCCAGTACTTC. The complete variable domain, with remaining parts taken from reference TRBV29-1 and TRBJ2-5, reads SAVISQKPSRDICQRGTSLTIQCQVDSQVTMMFWYRQQPGQSLTLIATANQGSEATYESGFVIDKFPISRPNLTFSTLTVSNMSPEDSSIYLCSVEAVTPQEQETQYFGPGTRLLVL.

The chain carries TRBV29-1 and TRBJ2-5, with a weak D call TRBD1 (6 bases). The V end was cut by 6 bases, the J end by 2 bases, with 13 bases between. The CDR3 is made up of 13 amino acids. Germline V CDR1 and CDR2: SQVTM, ANQGSEA. CDR3 nucleotide sequence: TGCAGCGTGATATCCAGGGGTCAAGAGACCCAGTACTTC. Translation gives CSVISRGQETQYF.

V gene TRBV6-6 combines with J gene TRBJ2-7; 10 positions agree with TRBD1. The V gene end was trimmed by 6 bases and the J gene end by 6 bases; junction bases not matched to a gene: 8. Per the germline V gene, CDR1 is MNHNY and CDR2 is SVGAGI (reference sequence). The CDR3 is 14 residues long. The CDR3 loop is CASSLTGTGVEQYF. CDR3 DNA: TGTGCCAGCAGCTTGACCGGGACAGGGGTCGAGCAGTACTTC.

The chain employs TRBV29-1 and TRBJ1-2; TRBD1 is a possible D gene (6 bases). CDR3 length: 11 residues. Trimming pared 6 bases from V and 1 base from J, leaving 6 bases between. The germline gives CDR1 SQVTM, CDR2 ANQGSEA. CDR3 region: CSVGGNYGYTF. The DNA of the CDR3 is TGCAGCGTAGGGGGTAACTATGGCTACACCTTC.

This clone has just one count. This chain joins TRBV30 and TRBJ1-1, with 7 positions matching TRBD1. V lost 7 bases, J lost 7 bases, and 3 bases stayed unmatched. This CDR3 region has 10 residues. Germline lookup yields CDR1 GTSNPN and CDR2 SVGIG (reference sequence). CDR3 in DNA: TGTGCCTCCGGGGACAGTGAAGCTTTCTTT. Protein product: CASGDSEAFF.

The chain recombines TRBV27 with TRBJ1-5, with 7 bases matching TRBD1. The germline CDR1 and CDR2 sequences are MNHEY and SMNVEV (reference sequence). J lost 5 bases, V lost 1 base, and 8 bases had no gene match. This CDR3 is 16 amino acids long. CDR3 in DNA: TGTGCCAGCAGTTTATTCTTCGGACAGGTCGATCAGCCCCAGCATTTT. Its protein is CASSLFFGQVDQPQHF.

This chain connects TRBV29-1 to TRBJ2-7, with 10 bases identical to TRBD1. The trim removed 3 bases at V and 4 bases at J, leaving 6 bases unmatched. Looked up from germline, CDR1 is SQVTM and CDR2 is ANQGSEA. The length of the CDR3 is 14 residues. Here the CDR3 reads CSVEAGQGSYEQYF. The CDR3 nucleotides read TGCAGCGTTGAGGCGGGACAGGGGTCTTACGAGCAGTACTTC.

The chain has TRBV15 and TRBJ1-4; no clear D gene. This CDR3 is built from 12 residues. CDR1 and CDR2 (germline): LNHNV, YYDKDF (reference sequence). V was trimmed by 3 bases and J by 8 bases, leaving 7 bases between them. The CDR3 DNA reads as TGTGCCACCAGCAGCAGTTCGGAAAAACTGTTTTTT. Encoded protein: CATSSSSEKLFF.

The chain is built from TRBV29-1 and TRBJ1-2, with 8 positions matching TRBD1. J gave up 8 bases and V 4 bases, and 9 bases lay outside the gene matches. This CDR3 contains 13 residues. CDR1 and CDR2 (germline): SQVTM, ANQGSEA. Here the CDR3 reads CSVVGQGAEGYTF. CDR3 nucleotide sequence: TGCAGCGTTGTAGGGCAGGGGGCGGAAGGCTACACCTTC. Looking up the rest from reference TRBV29-1 and TRBJ1-2 gives the full variable domain: SAVISQKPSRDICQRGTSLTIQCQVDSQVTMMFWYRQQPGQSLTLIATANQGSEATYESGFVIDKFPISRPNLTFSTLTVSNMSPEDSSIYLCSVVGQGAEGYTFGSGTRLTVV.

This chain links TRBV2 with TRBJ1-2, with D unclear. The CDR3 has 12 amino acids. Germline lookup yields CDR1 SNHLY and CDR2 FYNNEI. V lost 2 bases, J lost 5 bases, and 6 bases lay in between. DNA for the CDR3: TGTGCCAGCAGTGAATCGGAGTATGGCTACACCTTC. Protein: CASSESEYGYTF. The full variable domain, rest sourced from reference TRBV2 and TRBJ1-2, is EPEVTQTPSHQVTQMGQEVILRCVPISNHLYFYWYRQILGQKVEFLVSFYNNEISEKSEIFDDQFSVERPDGSNFTLKIRSTKLEDSAMYFCASSESEYGYTFGSGTRLTVV.

V gene TRBV27 combines with J gene TRBJ1-2; D gene uncertain. The CDR3 spans 13 residues. The germline V gene has CDR1 MNHEY and CDR2 SMNVEV (reference sequence). V shed 4 bases and J shed 4 bases, with 10 bases lying between them. In DNA, the CDR3 is TGTGCCAGCAGTTCTCTAAACGGCTATGGCTACACCTTC. It codes for CASSSLNGYGYTF.

The chain carries TRBV2 and TRBJ2-7, with D hard to call. The germline gives CDR1 SNHLY, CDR2 FYNNEI. Trimming pared 3 bases from V and 7 bases from J, leaving 13 bases between. The CDR3 is 13 residues long. CDR3 amino acids: CASSDRQAEEQYF. Written as DNA, the CDR3 is TGTGCCAGCAGTGACCGGCAGGCAGAAGAGCAGTACTTC.

This clone was counted a few times. This sequence joins TRBV28 and TRBJ2-5; D is unresolved. CDR3 length: 13 residues. Germline CDR1 is MDHEN and CDR2 is SYDVKM. V shed 4 bases and J shed 5 bases, with 11 bases lying between them. In DNA form, the CDR3 reads TGTGCCAGCAGTTCCCTAGAGGAGGAGACCCAGTACTTC. This translates into CASSSLEEETQYF.

The chain uses TRBV12-5 and TRBJ2-2; D is unclear. V gave up 4 bases and J gave up 2 bases, with 8 bases separating them. Germline V gene data show CDR1 as LGHNT and CDR2 as FRNRAP. This CDR3 spans 14 amino acids. The CDR3 bases are TGTGCTAGTGGTTACTGGCCCAACACCGGGGAGCTGTTTTTT. The encoded protein is CASGYWPNTGELFF.

This rearrangement joins TRBV27 to TRBJ1-1; possibly TRBD1 for D (5 bases). From germline, CDR1 is MNHEY and CDR2 SMNVEV (reference sequence). CDR3 length: 17 residues. Between the trimmed V and J ends, which lost 5 bases and 0 bases, there was a span of 19 bases. CDR3 loop: CASSPLWGDGMNTEAFF. The CDR3 DNA reads as TGTGCCAGCAGTCCGTTATGGGGGGACGGGATGAACACTGAAGCTTTCTTT.

The chain employs TRBV12-5 and TRBJ1-2, with D perhaps matching TRBD1 (6 bases). Germline lookup yields CDR1 LGHNT and CDR2 FRNRAP. CDR3 length: 14 amino acids. With 0 bases removed from V and 4 bases from J, the gap between germline ends came to 9 bases. Here the CDR3 reads CASGLVTGLYGYTF. The CDR3 DNA follows: TGTGCTAGTGGTTTGGTGACAGGACTCTATGGCTACACCTTC.

The chain has TRBV5-1 and TRBJ2-3; D might be TRBD1 or TRBD2, each matching 5 bases. The CDR3 is 15 amino acids. Germline-derived CDR1 and CDR2 are SGHRS and YFSETQ. Trimming removed 2 bases at V and 6 bases at J, with 16 bases between. The CDR3 reads CASSFEGRASDTQYF. The CDR3 DNA follows: TGCGCCAGCAGCTTTGAGGGGCGCGCCTCGGATACGCAGTATTTT.

This clone has a handful of counts. CDR3 region: CASRLTSGGTYEQYF. In DNA form, the CDR3 reads TGTGCCAGCAGACTAACTAGCGGGGGGACCTACGAGCAGTACTTC. The chain carries TRBV28 and TRBJ2-7, with 12 bases that match TRBD2. With 6 bases clipped from V and 2 bases from J, the junction kept 5 bases outside the gene matches. CDR1 and CDR2 from the germline V gene are MDHEN and SYDVKM. CDR3 length: 15 residues. The entire variable domain, with the rest obtained from reference TRBV28 and TRBJ2-7, is as follows: DVKVTQSSRYLVKRTGEKVFLECVQDMDHENMFWYRQDPGLGLRLIYFSYDVKMKEKGDIPEGYSVSREKKERFSLILESASTNQTSMYLCASRLTSGGTYEQYFGPGTRLTVT.

The V call is TRBV14, the J call TRBJ1-2; the D gene is possibly TRBD1 (5 bases). This CDR3 region has 16 residues. Looked up from germline, CDR1 is SGHDN and CDR2 is FVKESK. V gave up 4 bases and J gave up 0 bases, with 15 bases separating them. The CDR3 protein is CASSPPGLPPNYGYTF. CDR3 sequence (DNA): TGTGCCAGCAGCCCCCCGGGACTCCCGCCTAACTATGGCTACACCTTC.

V usage is TRBV29-1 and J usage is TRBJ2-7; D is uncertain. Trimming took off 2 bases at V and 5 bases at J, with 10 bases between the two ends. The CDR3 has 12 residues. Looked up from germline, CDR1 is SQVTM and CDR2 is ANQGSEA. The DNA for the CDR3 is TGCAGCGTTGAAAGGGAAATCAACGAGCAGTACTTC. Protein: CSVEREINEQYF.

In its sample, this clone was seen a few times. The rearrangement links TRBV5-4 to TRBJ2-2, with D possibly TRBD2 on 5 matching bases. Trimming pared 2 bases from V and 3 bases from J, leaving 8 bases between. The CDR3 spans 14 residues. The germline V gene encodes CDR1 SGHNT and CDR2 YYREEE (reference sequence). CDR3 in amino acids: CASSFSSHTGELFF. The CDR3 region has the DNA TGTGCCAGCAGCTTCTCTAGCCACACCGGGGAGCTGTTTTTT.